This TCR beta chain was found in a study of shared clonotypes between healthy human individuals. Turning to the study itself: The composition of the donors was two women and a few men aged 18 to 49. Study-wide results and limits: Naive subsets generally had larger estimated richness than memory subsets.

This clone occurred once. Its antigen is currently unknown. Generated by immunoSEQ multiplex PCR, the TCRdb table keeps only in-frame clones and is missing some. The repertoire holds 150,000 to 200,000 clones, over 80% seen once, with approximately 0.07% in the top ten. The germline V gene encodes CDR1 SNHLY and CDR2 FYNNEI. The CDR3 is made up of 16 amino acids. After removal of 4 bases from V and 2 bases from J, the junction contained 10 bases not matched to a gene. The chain uses TRBV2 and TRBJ2-7; 8 bases are shared with TRBD1. Sequencing used naive CD4+ T cells sorted from blood. Subset specified: CD45RA+ positively selected. The source is a woman between 25 and 40 years old in good health. The CDR3 region has the DNA TGTGCCAGCAGTGGAGGCCCCGGGACAGGAACCTACGAGCAGTACTTC. As protein: CASSGGPGTGTYEQYF.